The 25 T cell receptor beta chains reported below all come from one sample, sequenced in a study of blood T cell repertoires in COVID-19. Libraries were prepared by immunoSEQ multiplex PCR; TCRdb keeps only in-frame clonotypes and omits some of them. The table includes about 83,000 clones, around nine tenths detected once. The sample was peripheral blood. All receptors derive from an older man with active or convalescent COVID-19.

The CDR3 here is CASSPPREAHQLTNEKLFF. CDR3 sequence (DNA): TGTGCCAGCAGTCCCCCTCGAGAGGCCCACCAACTCACTAATGAAAAACTGTTTTTT. The V and J genes are TRBV28 and TRBJ1-4; D unresolved. Germline assignment: CDR1 MDHEN and CDR2 SYDVKM. The CDR3 consists of 19 residues. Deletions cut 5 bases from V and 2 bases from J, with 24 bases between.

CDR3 in amino acids: CASSYKKGRVVYGYTF. For the CDR3, the DNA is TGTGCCAGCAGTTACAAAAAAGGCAGGGTTGTCTATGGCTACACCTTC. The chain is built from TRBV6-5 and TRBJ1-2; D perhaps matches TRBD1 (5 bases). Germline CDR1 reads MNHEY; CDR2 reads SVGAGI. Deletions cut 2 bases from V and 4 bases from J, with 17 bases between. The CDR3 runs 16 residues.

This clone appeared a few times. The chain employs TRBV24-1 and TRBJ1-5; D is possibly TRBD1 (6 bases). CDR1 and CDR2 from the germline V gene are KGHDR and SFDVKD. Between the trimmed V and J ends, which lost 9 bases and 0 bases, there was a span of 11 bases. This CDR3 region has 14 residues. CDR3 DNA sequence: TGTGCCACCGGCGGGGGCTATAGCAATCAGCCCCAGCATTTT. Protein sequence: CATGGGYSNQPQHF.

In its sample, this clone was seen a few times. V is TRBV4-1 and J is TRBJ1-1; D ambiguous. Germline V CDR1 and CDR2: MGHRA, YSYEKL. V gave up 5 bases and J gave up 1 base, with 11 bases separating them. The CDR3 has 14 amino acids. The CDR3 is CASSGVLPNTEAFF. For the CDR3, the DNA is TGCGCCAGCAGCGGAGTCCTCCCGAACACTGAAGCTTTCTTT.

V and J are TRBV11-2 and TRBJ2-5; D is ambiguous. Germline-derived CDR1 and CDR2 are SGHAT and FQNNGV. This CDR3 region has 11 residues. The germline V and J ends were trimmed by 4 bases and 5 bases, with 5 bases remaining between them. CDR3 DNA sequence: TGTGCCAGCAGCTACGCGGAGACCCAGTACTTC. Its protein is CASSYAETQYF.

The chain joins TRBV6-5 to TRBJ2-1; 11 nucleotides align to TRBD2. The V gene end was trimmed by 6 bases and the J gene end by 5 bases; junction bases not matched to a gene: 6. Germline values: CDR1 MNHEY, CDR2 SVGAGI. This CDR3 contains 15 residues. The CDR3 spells CASRLAGELDNEQFF. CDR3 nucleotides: TGTGCCAGCAGACTAGCGGGGGAACTCGACAATGAGCAGTTCTTC.

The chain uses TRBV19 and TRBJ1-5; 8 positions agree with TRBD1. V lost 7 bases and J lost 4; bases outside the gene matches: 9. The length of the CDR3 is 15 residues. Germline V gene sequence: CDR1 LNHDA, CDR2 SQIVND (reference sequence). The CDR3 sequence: CASIHQGAGNQPQHF. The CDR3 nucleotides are TGTGCCAGTATTCATCAGGGGGCGGGTAATCAGCCCCAGCATTTT. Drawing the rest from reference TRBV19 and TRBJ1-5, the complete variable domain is DGGITQSPKYLFRKEGQNVTLSCEQNLNHDAMYWYRQDPGQGLRLIYYSQIVNDFQKGDIAEGYSVSREKKESFPLTVTSAQKNPTAFYLCASIHQGAGNQPQHFGDGTRLSIL.

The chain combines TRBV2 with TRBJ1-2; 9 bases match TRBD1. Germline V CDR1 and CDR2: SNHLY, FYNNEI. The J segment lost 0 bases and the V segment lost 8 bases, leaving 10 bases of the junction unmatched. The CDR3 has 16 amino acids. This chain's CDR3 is CASSFTQGAANYGYTF. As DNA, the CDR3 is TGTGCCAGCTCCTTTACACAGGGGGCGGCTAACTATGGCTACACCTTC.

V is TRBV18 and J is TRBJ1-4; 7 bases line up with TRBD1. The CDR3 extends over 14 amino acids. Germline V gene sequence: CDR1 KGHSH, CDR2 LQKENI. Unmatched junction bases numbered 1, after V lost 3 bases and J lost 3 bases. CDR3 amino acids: CASSPGQPNEKLFF. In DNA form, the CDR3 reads TGTGCCAGCTCACCGGGACAGCCTAATGAAAAACTGTTTTTT.

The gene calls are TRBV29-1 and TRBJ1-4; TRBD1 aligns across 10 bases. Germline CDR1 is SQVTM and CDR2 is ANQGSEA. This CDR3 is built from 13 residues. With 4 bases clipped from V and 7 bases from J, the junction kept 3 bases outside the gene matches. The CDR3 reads CSVGRDRGEKLFF. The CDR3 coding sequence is TGCAGCGTTGGGCGGGACAGGGGTGAAAAACTGTTTTTT.

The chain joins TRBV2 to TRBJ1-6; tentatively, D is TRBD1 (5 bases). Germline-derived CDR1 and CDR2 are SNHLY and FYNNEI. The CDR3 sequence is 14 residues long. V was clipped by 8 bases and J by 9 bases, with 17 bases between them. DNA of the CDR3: TGTGCCAGCTCCGGCGGGACGGCTACTTCACCCCTCCACTTT. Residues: CASSGGTATSPLHF.

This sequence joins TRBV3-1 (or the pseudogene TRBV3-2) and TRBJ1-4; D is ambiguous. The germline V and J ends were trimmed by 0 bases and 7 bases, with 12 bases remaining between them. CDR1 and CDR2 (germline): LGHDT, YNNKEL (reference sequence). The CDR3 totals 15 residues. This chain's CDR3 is CASSQDPGRREKLFF. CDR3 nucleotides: TGTGCCAGCAGCCAAGATCCCGGCAGGCGTGAAAAACTGTTTTTT.

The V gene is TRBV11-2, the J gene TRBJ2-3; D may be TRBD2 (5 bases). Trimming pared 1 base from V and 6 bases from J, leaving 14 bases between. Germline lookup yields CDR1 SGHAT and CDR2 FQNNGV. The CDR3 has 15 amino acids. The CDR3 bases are TGTGCCAGCAGCTTAGTAGCGCCAGGCCGGGATACGCAGTATTTT. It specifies CASSLVAPGRDTQYF.

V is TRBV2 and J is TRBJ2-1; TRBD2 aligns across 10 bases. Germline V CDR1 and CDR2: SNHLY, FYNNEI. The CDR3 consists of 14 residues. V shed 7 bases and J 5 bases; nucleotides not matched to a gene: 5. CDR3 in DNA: TGTGCCAGCAAGGAGCGGGGGGGCGACAATGAGCAGTTCTTC. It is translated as CASKERGGDNEQFF. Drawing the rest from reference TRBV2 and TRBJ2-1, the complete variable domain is EPEVTQTPSHQVTQMGQEVILRCVPISNHLYFYWYRQILGQKVEFLVSFYNNEISEKSEIFDDQFSVERPDGSNFTLKIRSTKLEDSAMYFCASKERGGDNEQFFGPGTRLTVL.

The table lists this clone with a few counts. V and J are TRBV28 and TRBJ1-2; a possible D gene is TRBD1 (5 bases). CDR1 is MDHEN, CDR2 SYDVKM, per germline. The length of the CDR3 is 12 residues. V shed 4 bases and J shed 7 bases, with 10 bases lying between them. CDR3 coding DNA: TGTGCCAGCAGTTCAGGGATTAGTGGCTACACCTTC. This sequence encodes CASSSGISGYTF.

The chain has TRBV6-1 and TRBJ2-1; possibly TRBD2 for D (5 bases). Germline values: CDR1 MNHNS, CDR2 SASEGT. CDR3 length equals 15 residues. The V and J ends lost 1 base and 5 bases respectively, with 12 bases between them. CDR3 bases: TGTGCCAGCAGTGAAGAGAAGACTATGAACAATGAGCAGTTCTTC. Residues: CASSEEKTMNNEQFF.

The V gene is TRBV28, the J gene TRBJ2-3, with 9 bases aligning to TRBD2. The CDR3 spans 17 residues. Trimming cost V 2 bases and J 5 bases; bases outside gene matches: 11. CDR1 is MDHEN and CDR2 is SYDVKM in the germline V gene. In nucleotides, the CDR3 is TGTGCCAGCAGTTTAGCCGGGACTAGCCCCCGGGGAGATACGCAGTATTTT. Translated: CASSLAGTSPRGDTQYF.

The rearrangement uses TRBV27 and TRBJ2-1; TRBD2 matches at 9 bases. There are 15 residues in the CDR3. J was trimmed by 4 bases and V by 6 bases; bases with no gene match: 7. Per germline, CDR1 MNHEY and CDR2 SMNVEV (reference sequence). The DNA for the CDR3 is TGTGCCAGCAGCCGACCGGGACTAGCATACAATGAGCAGTTCTTC. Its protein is CASSRPGLAYNEQFF.

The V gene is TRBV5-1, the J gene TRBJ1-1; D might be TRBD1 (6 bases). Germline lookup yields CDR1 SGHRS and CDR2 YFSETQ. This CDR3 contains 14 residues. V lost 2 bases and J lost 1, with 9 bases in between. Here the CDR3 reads CASSLDRPNTEAFF. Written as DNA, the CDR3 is TGCGCCAGCAGCTTAGACAGGCCGAACACTGAAGCTTTCTTT.

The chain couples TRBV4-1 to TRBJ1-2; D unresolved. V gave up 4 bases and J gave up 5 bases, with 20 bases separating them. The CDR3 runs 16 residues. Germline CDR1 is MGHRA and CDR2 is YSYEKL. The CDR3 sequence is CASSPWSDSRSYGYTF. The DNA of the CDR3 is TGCGCCAGCAGCCCATGGTCGGACTCTAGATCGTATGGCTACACCTTC.

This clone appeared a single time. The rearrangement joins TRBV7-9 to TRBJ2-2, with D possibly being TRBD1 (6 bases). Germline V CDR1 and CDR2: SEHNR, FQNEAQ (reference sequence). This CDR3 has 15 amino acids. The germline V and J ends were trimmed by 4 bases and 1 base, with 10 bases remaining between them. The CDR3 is CASSSGHLNTGELFF. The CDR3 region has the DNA TGTGCCAGCAGCTCGGGACACCTGAACACCGGGGAGCTGTTTTTT.

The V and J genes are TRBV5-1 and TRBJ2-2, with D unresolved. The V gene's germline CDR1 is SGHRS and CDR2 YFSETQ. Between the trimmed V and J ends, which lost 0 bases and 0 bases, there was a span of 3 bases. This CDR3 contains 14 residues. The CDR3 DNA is TGCGCCAGCAGCTTGGAGCCGAACACCGGGGAGCTGTTTTTT. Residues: CASSLEPNTGELFF. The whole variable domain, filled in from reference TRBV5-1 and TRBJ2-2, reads KAGVTQTPRYLIKTRGQQVTLSCSPISGHRSVSWYQQTPGQGLQFLFEYFSETQRNKGNFPGRFSGRQFSNSRSEMNVSTLELGDSALYLCASSLEPNTGELFFGEGSRLTVL.

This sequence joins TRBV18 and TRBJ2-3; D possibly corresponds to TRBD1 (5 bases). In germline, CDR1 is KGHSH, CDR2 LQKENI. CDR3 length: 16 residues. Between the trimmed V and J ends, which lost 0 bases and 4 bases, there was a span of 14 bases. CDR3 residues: CASSPPGAVRADTQYF. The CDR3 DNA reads TGTGCCAGCTCACCACCTGGGGCGGTCAGGGCAGATACGCAGTATTTT.

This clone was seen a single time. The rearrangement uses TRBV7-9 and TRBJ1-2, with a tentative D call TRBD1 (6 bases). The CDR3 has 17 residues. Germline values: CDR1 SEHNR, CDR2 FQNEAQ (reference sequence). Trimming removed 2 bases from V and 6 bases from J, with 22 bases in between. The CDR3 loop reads CASSLRTGGGGLNGYTF. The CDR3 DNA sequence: TGTGCCAGCAGCTTACGGACCGGGGGCGGGGGTCTAAATGGCTACACCTTC.

CDR3: CASSFFGNRAGLVETQYF. The DNA for the CDR3 is TGCGCCAGCAGCTTCTTTGGCAACAGGGCAGGGCTGGTAGAGACCCAGTACTTC. The V call is TRBV5-1, the J call TRBJ2-5; D is possibly TRBD1 (6 bases). The V end was cut by 2 bases, the J end by 4 bases, with 24 bases between. CDR1 and CDR2 (germline): SGHRS, YFSETQ. The CDR3 totals 18 residues.